This T cell receptor beta chain derives from a study of T cells in Graves' hyperthyroidism and ophthalmopathy. The CDR3 is 16 residues long. V lost 1 base to trimming and J lost 4 bases; unmatched junction nucleotides: 5. Germline V gene sequence: CDR1 MNHEY, CDR2 SMNVEV (reference sequence). This clonotype was counted at least ten times. RNA transcripts were the template for amplifying TCR beta CDR3 regions. The TCR CDR3 was amplified in a first-round RT-PCR using the HTBI primer set. TCRdb redid the calling of the multiplex PCR reads with MiXCR, one entry per CDR3 protein. The profile shows 300,000 to 450,000 distinct CDR3 sequences, 14% to 15% of them singletons. The study defined stable Graves' hyperthyroidism as no ophthalmopathy progression within 18 months.

Input material: blood. The sequence came from a woman between 25 and 40 years old with Graves' hyperthyroidism. This chain connects TRBV27 to TRBJ2-1; 9 bases map to TRBD2. The CDR3 DNA reads TGTGCCAGCAGTTTATGGGCTAGCGGGAATTACAATGAGCAGTTCTTC. It encodes CASSLWASGNYNEQFF.